These T cell receptor beta chains were read from a single sample in a study of radiotherapy plus CTLA-4 blockade in lung cancer. Some clones are missing from TCRdb's copy, which holds only in-frame ones; the method was immunoSEQ multiplex PCR. Found here are some 51,000 clones, about 76% of them singletons; the top ten hold less than 3%. The source material was peripheral blood, sampled from a patient treated with radiotherapy plus ipilimumab. These receptors originate from a human donor with non-small cell lung cancer whose response to radiotherapy plus ipilimumab could not be evaluated. Each CDR3 is given with its conserved first and last residue. D genes are given only for firm matches. For some rows the clone size is stated as once, few or many, or as a class when expanded; others skip it.

clone size,J gene,D gene,V gene,CDR3 DNA,CDR3 protein
NA,TRBJ2-5,TRBD1,TRBV6-4,TGTGCCAGCACCAGAACAGGGACAGGACAAGAGACCCAGTACTTC,CASTRTGTGQETQYF
NA,TRBJ2-7,NA,TRBV7-3,TGTGCCAGCAGCTCCTCTTCTCACGAGCAGTACTTC,CASSSSSHEQYF
NA,TRBJ2-5,NA,TRBV27,TGTGCCAGCAGCCGGGAATCAAAAGAGACCCAGTACTTC,CASSRESKETQYF
NA,TRBJ2-7,TRBD2,TRBV9,TGTGCCAGCAGCGAGAAGGGGACTAGCGGGGGGTTGTACGAGCAGTACTTC,CASSEKGTSGGLYEQYF
once,TRBJ1-5,TRBD1,TRBV18,TGTGCCAGCTCCCCCGGACAGGGGAAGCCCCAGCATTTT,CASSPGQGKPQHF
few,TRBJ1-2,NA,TRBV10-1,TGCGCCAGCAGTGGACAGGCGAGCGGCTACACCTTC,CASSGQASGYTF
NA,TRBJ2-7,TRBD1,TRBV4-3,TGCGCCAGCAGCCAAGGGCCAGGGGGCTCCGAGCAGTACTTC,CASSQGPGGSEQYF
NA,TRBJ1-1,NA,TRBV7-3,TGTGCCAGCAGCCCAACCGGACGGGGTGAAGCTTTCTTT,CASSPTGRGEAFF
NA,TRBJ1-5,NA,TRBV18,TGTGCCAGCTCACTCTACGGGGATTCGGAACAGCCCCAGCATTTT,CASSLYGDSEQPQHF
NA,TRBJ1-1,NA,TRBV5-1,TGCGCCAGCAGCTTTGGCAGGGTTCCCACTGAAGCTTTCTTT,CASSFGRVPTEAFF
NA,TRBJ2-1,TRBD1,TRBV28,TGTGCCAGCAAACCACCGACCGGGACAGGGTCGAAGAAAGGGCAGTTCTTC,CASKPPTGTGSKKGQFF
NA,TRBJ1-2,TRBD1,TRBV4-3,TGCGCCAGCAGCCAAGATTTGGGACAGGGGGCACATGGCTACACCTTC,CASSQDLGQGAHGYTF
NA,TRBJ2-3,TRBD2,TRBV4-2,TGTGCCAGCAGTCTAGCGGGGAGCACAGATACGCAGTATTTT,CASSLAGSTDTQYF
NA,TRBJ1-5,NA,TRBV5-6,TGTGCCAGCACCAGGACAGTCGACAATCAGCCCCAGCATTTT,CASTRTVDNQPQHF
few,TRBJ2-7,TRBD1,TRBV6-5,TGTGCCAGCAGTTCCTGGGGACAGGGGTCTCGATACGAGCAGTACTTC,CASSSWGQGSRYEQYF
NA,TRBJ1-1,NA,TRBV18,TGTGCCAGCTCACCAGCCGCAGGGGCAAAGACTGAAGCTTTCTTT,CASSPAAGAKTEAFF
NA,TRBJ2-7,TRBD2,TRBV7-2,TGTGCCAGCAGCTTATCCCTAGCGGTACGCTCCTACGAGCAGTACTTC,CASSLSLAVRSYEQYF
NA,TRBJ1-1,NA,TRBV9,TGTGCCAGCAGCGTAGAAGGGGCGACCACTGAAGCTTTCTTT,CASSVEGATTEAFF
NA,TRBJ2-2,NA,TRBV7-2,TGTGCCAGCAGCCGTGAGAGGCCAGGGGGAGGTCTGAACACCGGGGAGCTGTTTTTT,CASSRERPGGGLNTGELFF
NA,TRBJ2-7,NA,TRBV15,TGTGCCACCAGCAGTTATGGGCCATACTCCTACGAGCAGTACTTC,CATSSYGPYSYEQYF
NA,TRBJ2-7,TRBD2,TRBV29-1,TGCAGCGTTGCGGCGGGGGGGCTGGACGAGCAGTACTTC,CSVAAGGLDEQYF
NA,TRBJ1-2,TRBD1,TRBV6-6,TGTGCCAGCAGTTACCGACAGGGGGCTCGCTATGGCTACACCTTC,CASSYRQGARYGYTF
NA,TRBJ2-1,NA,TRBV6-6,TGTGCCAGCGGAAGGAGGGCGGGGACCTACAATGAGCAGTTCTTC,CASGRRAGTYNEQFF
NA,TRBJ2-4,TRBD1,TRBV28,TGTGCCACCCAACAGGGGGTATTGGCCAAAAACATTCAGTACTTC,CATQQGVLAKNIQYF
few,TRBJ2-7,TRBD2,TRBV6-4,TGTGCCAGCAGCGACAAGGGCGGGGGGGCCGAGCAGTACTTC,CASSDKGGGAEQYF
NA,TRBJ1-3,TRBD1,TRBV6-5,TGTGCCAGCAGTTACAGGGGACAGGGATCTGGAAACACCATATATTTT,CASSYRGQGSGNTIYF
NA,TRBJ1-1,NA,TRBV28,TGTGCCAGCAGTTTCGGGGTCCCAGGGGTCCACAGTGAAGCTTTCTTT,CASSFGVPGVHSEAFF
NA,TRBJ2-7,TRBD2,TRBV6-5,TGTGCCAGCAGTTCACGACTAGCGGGGGTCATAGAGCAGTACTTC,CASSSRLAGVIEQYF
NA,TRBJ2-4,TRBD1,TRBV15,TGTGCCACCAGCAGAGATGGTGAGGGGGCCGGCAAAAACATTCAGTACTTC,CATSRDGEGAGKNIQYF
once,TRBJ2-5,TRBD2,TRBV5-1,TGCGCCAGCAGCTTGGCCGGGACTACTGAAGAGACCCAGTACTTC,CASSLAGTTEETQYF
NA,TRBJ1-6,NA,TRBV28,TGTGCCAGCAGTTTGGGGGGGGCGAGGAATTCACCCCTCCACTTT,CASSLGGARNSPLHF
NA,TRBJ2-7,TRBD2,TRBV4-2,TGTGCCAGCAGCCAAGATAGCGGGACCTACGAGCAGTACTTC,CASSQDSGTYEQYF
NA,TRBJ1-4,TRBD1,TRBV11-2,TGTGCCAGCAGCCAAGGAGCTAGCGGGACAGGGGCCGAAAAACTGTTTTTT,CASSQGASGTGAEKLFF
NA,TRBJ2-2,TRBD2,TRBV11-3,TGTGCCAGCAGCTTTGGGACTAGAGGCGGGGAGCTGTTTTTT,CASSFGTRGGELFF
NA,TRBJ2-7,TRBD2,TRBV5-1,TGCGCCAGCAGCCTCAACCCAATAGCGGGGGGCTCCTACGAGCAGTACTTC,CASSLNPIAGGSYEQYF
NA,TRBJ1-2,NA,TRBV7-2,TGTGCCAGCAGCCTGCGACAGGCCGCTTCCCTCCCCTTC,CASSLRQAASLPF
NA,TRBJ1-4,TRBD1,TRBV2,TGTGCCAGCAACGGACAGGGACAAAAACTGTTTTTT,CASNGQGQKLFF
NA,TRBJ1-2,NA,TRBV6-1,TGTGCCAGCACCAGGACAGAGACCTATGGCTACACCTTC,CASTRTETYGYTF
NA,TRBJ2-7,TRBD1,TRBV13,TGTGCCAGCAGCTTTTACGGGACAGCTTACGAGCAGTACTTC,CASSFYGTAYEQYF
once,TRBJ2-2,NA,TRBV5-6,TGTGCCAGCAGCCAGTTCGGGACACTAAACACCGGGGAGCTGTTTTTT,CASSQFGTLNTGELFF